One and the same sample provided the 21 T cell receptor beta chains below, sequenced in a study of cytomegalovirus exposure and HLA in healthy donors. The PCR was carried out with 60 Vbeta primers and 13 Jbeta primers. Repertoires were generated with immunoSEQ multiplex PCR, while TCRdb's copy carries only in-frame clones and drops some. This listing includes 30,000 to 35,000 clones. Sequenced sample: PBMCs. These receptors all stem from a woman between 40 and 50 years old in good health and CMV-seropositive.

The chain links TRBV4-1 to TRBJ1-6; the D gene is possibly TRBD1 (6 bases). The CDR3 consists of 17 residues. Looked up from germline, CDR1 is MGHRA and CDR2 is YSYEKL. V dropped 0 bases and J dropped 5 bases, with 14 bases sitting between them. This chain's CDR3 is CASSQDPGRGNNSPLHF. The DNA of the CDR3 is TGCGCCAGCAGCCAAGATCCGGGCAGGGGAAATAATTCACCCCTCCACTTT.

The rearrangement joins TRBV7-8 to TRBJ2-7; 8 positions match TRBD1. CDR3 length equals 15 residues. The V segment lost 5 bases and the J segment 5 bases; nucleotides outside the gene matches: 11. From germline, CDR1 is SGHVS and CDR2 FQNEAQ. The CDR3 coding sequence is TGTGCCAGCAGCCCAACCACATGGACAGGGAACGAGCAGTACTTC. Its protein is CASSPTTWTGNEQYF.

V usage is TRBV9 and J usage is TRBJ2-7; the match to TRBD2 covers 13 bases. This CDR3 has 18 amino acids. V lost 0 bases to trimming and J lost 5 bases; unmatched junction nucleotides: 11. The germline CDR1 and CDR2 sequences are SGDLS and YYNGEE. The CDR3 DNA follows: TGTGCCAGCAGCGTAGGAGGGACTAGCGGGACCGCTTTCCACGAGCAGTACTTC. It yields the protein CASSVGGTSGTAFHEQYF.

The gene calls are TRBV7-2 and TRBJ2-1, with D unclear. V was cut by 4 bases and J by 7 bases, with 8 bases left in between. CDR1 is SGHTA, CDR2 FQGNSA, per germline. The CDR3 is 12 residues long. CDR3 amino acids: CASSSLGNEQFF. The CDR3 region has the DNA TGTGCCAGCAGCTCCCTAGGAAATGAGCAGTTCTTC. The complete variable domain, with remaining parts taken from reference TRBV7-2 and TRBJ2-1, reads GAGVSQSPSNKVTEKGKDVELRCDPISGHTALYWYRQSLGQGLEFLIYFQGNSAPDKSGLPSDRFSAERTGGSVSTLTIQRTQQEDSAVYLCASSSLGNEQFFGPGTRLTVL.

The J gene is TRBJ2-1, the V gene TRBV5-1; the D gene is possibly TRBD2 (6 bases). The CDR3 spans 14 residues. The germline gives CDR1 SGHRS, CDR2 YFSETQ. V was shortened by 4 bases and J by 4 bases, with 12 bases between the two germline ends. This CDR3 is CASSARTKYNEQFF. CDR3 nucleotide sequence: TGCGCCAGCAGCGCGAGGACTAAATACAATGAGCAGTTCTTC.

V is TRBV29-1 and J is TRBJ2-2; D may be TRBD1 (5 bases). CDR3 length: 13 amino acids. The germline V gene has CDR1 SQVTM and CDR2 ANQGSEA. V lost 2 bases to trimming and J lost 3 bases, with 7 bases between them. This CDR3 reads CSVETGYTGELFF. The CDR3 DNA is TGCAGCGTTGAAACAGGTTACACCGGGGAGCTGTTTTTT.

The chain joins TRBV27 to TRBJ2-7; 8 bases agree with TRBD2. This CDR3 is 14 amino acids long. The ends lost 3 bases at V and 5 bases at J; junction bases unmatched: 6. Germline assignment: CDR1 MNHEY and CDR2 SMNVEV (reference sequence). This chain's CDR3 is CASSFSGIFNEQYF. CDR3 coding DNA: TGTGCCAGCAGTTTTAGCGGGATTTTCAACGAGCAGTACTTC.

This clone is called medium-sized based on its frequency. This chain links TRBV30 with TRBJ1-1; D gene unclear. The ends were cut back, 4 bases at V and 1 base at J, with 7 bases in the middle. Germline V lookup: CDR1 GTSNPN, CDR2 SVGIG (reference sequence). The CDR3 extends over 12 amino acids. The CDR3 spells CAWKRGNTEAFF. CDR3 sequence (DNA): TGTGCCTGGAAACGCGGGAACACTGAAGCTTTCTTT.

This CDR3 is CASSSETSGSLYNEQFF. The DNA of the CDR3 is TGCGCCAGCAGCTCCGAAACTAGCGGGAGTTTGTACAATGAGCAGTTCTTC. This sequence joins TRBV5-1 and TRBJ2-1; 11 nucleotides line up with TRBD2. The CDR3 covers 17 residues. CDR1 and CDR2 from the germline V gene are SGHRS and YFSETQ. J lost 4 bases, V lost 3 bases, and 9 bases had no gene match.

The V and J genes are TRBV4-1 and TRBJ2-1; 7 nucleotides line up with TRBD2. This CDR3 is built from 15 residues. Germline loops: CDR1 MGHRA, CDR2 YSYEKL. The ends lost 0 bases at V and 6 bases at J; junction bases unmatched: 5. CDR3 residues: CASSQDKWEGNEQFF. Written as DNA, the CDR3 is TGCGCCAGCAGCCAAGACAAGTGGGAGGGCAATGAGCAGTTCTTC.

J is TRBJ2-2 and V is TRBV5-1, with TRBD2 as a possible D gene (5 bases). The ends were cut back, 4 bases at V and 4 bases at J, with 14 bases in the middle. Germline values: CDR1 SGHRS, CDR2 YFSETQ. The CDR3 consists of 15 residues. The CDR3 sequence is CASSPSDAGTGELFF. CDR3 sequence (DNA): TGCGCCAGCAGCCCCTCGGACGCGGGCACCGGGGAGCTGTTTTTT.

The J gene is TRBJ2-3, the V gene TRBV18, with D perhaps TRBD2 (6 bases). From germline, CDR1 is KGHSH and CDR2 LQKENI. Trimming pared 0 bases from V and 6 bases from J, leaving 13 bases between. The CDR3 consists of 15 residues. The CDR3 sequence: CASSPPSGRVDTQYF. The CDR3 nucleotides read TGTGCCAGCTCACCACCGAGCGGGCGGGTCGATACGCAGTATTTT.

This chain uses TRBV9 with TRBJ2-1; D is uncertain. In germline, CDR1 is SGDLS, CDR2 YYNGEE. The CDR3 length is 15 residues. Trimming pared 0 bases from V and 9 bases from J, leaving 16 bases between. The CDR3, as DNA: TGTGCCAGCAGCGTAGGTGGGCTAAACCAGCTTGAGCAGTTCTTC. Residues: CASSVGGLNQLEQFF.

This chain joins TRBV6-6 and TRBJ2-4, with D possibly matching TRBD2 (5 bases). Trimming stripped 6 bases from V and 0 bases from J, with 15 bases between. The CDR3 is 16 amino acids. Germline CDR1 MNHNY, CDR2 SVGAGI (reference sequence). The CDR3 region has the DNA TGTGCCAGCAGCCCTCGCGCGGGCTTAGCCAAAAACATTCAGTACTTC. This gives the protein CASSPRAGLAKNIQYF.

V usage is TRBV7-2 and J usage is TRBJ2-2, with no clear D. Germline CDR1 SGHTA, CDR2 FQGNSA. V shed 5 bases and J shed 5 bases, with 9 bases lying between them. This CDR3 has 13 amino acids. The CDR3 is CASSRERTGELFF. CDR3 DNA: TGTGCCAGCAGCCGAGAACGAACCGGGGAGCTGTTTTTT.

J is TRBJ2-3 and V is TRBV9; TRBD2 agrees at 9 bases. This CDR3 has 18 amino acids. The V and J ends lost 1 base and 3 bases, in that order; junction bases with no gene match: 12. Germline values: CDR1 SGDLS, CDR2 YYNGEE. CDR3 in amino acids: CASSVRSSGSGGTDTQYF. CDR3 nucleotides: TGTGCCAGCAGCGTAAGGAGTAGCGGGAGTGGTGGGACAGATACGCAGTATTTT.

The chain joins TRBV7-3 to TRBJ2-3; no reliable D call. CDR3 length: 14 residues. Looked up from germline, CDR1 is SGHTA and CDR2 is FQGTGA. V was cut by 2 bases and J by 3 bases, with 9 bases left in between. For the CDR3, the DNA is TGTGCCAGCAGCTTAGGGCACGGTACAGATACGCAGTATTTT. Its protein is CASSLGHGTDTQYF.

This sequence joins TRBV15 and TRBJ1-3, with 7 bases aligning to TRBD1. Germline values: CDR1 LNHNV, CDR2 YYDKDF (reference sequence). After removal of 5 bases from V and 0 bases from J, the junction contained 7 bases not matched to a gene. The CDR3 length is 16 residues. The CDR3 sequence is CATSLGQPASGNTIYF. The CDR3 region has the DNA TGTGCCACCAGCTTGGGACAGCCCGCCTCTGGAAACACCATATATTTT.

The CDR3 sequence is CASSPGYEQFF. The CDR3 coding sequence is TGTGCCAGCTCACCGGGCTATGAGCAGTTCTTC. The gene calls are TRBV18 and TRBJ2-1, with D unresolved. The germline CDR1 and CDR2 sequences are KGHSH and LQKENI. The ends were cut back, 3 bases at V and 8 bases at J, with 5 bases in the middle. The length of the CDR3 is 11 residues.

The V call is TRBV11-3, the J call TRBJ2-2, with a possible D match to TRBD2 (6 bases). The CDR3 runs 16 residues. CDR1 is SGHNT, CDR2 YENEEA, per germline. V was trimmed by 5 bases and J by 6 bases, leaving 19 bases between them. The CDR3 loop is CASSPGEAGRPGELFF. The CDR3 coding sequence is TGTGCCAGCAGCCCCGGGGAGGCAGGTCGCCCCGGGGAGCTGTTTTTT.

The CDR3 region is CATAYRELFF. In DNA, the CDR3 is TGTGCCACCGCGTACCGGGAGCTGTTTTTT. This chain connects TRBV6-1 to TRBJ2-2; D gene uncertain. V shed 10 bases and J shed 9 bases, with 9 bases lying between them. Germline-derived CDR1 and CDR2 are MNHNS and SASEGT. This CDR3 contains 10 residues.